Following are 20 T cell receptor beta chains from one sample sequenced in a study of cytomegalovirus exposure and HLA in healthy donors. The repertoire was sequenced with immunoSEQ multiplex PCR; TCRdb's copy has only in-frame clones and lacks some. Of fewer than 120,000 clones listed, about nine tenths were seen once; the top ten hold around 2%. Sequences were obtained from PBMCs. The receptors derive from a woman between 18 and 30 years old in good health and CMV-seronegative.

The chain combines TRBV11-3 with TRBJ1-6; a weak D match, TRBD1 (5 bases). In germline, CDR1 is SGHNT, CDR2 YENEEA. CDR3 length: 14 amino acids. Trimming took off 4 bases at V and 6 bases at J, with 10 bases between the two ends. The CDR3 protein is CASSSQGSNSPLHF. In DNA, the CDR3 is TGTGCCAGCAGCTCCCAGGGTTCTAATTCACCCCTCCACTTT.

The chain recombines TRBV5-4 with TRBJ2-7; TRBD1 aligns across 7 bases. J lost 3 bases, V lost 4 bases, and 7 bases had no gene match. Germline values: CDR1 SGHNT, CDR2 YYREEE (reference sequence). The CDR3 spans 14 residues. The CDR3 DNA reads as TGTGCCAGCAGCCGTGGACAGGAGAACTACGAGCAGTACTTC. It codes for CASSRGQENYEQYF.

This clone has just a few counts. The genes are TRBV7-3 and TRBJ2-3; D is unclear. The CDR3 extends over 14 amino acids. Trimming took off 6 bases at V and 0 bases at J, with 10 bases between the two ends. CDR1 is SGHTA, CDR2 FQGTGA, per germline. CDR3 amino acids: CASSPTSSTDTQYF. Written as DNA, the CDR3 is TGTGCCAGCAGTCCGACATCCAGCACAGATACGCAGTATTTT. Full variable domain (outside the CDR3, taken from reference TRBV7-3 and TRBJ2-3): GAGVSQTPSNKVTEKGKYVELRCDPISGHTALYWYRQSLGQGPEFLIYFQGTGAADDSGLPNDRFFAVRPEGSVSTLKIQRTERGDSAVYLCASSPTSSTDTQYFGPGTRLTVL.

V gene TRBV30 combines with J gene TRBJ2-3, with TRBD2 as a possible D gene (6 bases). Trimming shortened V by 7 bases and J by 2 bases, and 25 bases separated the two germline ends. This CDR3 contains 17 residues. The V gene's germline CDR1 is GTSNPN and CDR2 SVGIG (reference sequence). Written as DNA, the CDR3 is TGTGCCTCGACGCCCGGGAGTAAGGCGGCCATCACAGATACGCAGTATTTT. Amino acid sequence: CASTPGSKAAITDTQYF. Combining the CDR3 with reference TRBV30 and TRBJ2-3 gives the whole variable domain SQTIHQWPATLVQPVGSPLSLECTVEGTSNPNLYWYRQAAGRGLQLLFYSVGIGQISSEVPQNLSASRPQDRQFILSSKKLLLSDSGFYLCASTPGSKAAITDTQYFGPGTRLTVL.

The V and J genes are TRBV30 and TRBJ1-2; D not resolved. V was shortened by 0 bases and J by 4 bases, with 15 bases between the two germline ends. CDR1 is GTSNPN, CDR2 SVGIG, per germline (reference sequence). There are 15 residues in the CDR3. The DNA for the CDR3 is TGTGCCTGGAGTGTACTTACAGAAGCTTCCTATGGCTACACCTTC. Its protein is CAWSVLTEASYGYTF.

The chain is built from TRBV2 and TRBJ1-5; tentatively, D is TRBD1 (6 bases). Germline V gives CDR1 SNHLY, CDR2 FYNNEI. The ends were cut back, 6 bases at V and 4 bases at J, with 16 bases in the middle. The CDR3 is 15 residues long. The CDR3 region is CASSSKTGPNQPQHF. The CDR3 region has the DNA TGTGCCAGCAGCTCAAAGACAGGACCGAATCAGCCCCAGCATTTT.

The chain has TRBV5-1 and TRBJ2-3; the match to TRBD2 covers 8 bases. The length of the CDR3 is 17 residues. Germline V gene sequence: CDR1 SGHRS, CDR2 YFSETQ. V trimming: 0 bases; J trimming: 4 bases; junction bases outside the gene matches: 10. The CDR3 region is CASSLGLAGLVADTQYF. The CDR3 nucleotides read TGCGCCAGCAGCTTGGGTCTGGCGGGACTAGTAGCAGATACGCAGTATTTT.

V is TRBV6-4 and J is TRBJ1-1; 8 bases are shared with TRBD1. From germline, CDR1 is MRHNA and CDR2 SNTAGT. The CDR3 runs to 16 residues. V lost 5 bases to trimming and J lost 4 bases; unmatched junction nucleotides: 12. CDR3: CASSTWVQGETTEAFF. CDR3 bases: TGTGCCAGCAGTACCTGGGTACAGGGGGAAACCACTGAAGCTTTCTTT.

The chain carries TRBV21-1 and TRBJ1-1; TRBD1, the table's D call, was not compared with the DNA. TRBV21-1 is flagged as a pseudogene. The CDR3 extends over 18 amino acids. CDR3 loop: CASSKTGTWRKLNTEAFF. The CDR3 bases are TGTGCCAGCAGCAAAACTGGGACATGGAGAAAGCTGAACACTGAAGCTTTCTTT.

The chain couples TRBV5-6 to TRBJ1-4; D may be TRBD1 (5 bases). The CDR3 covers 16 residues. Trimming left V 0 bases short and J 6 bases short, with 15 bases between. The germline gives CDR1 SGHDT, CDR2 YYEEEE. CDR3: CASSLAGGTGDEKLFF. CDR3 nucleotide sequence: TGTGCCAGCAGCTTGGCCGGGGGGACGGGGGATGAAAAACTGTTTTTT.

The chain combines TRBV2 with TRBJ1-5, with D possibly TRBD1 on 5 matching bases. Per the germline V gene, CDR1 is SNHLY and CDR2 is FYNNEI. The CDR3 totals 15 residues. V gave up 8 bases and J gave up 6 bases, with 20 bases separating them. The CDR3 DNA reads TGTGCCAGCGGCCCTGGGGGGGGAAGGGGTCAGCCCCAGCATTTT. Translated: CASGPGGGRGQPQHF.

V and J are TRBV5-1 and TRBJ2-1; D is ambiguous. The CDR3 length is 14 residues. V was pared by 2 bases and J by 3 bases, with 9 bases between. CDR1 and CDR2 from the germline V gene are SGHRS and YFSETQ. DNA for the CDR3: TGCGCCAGCAGCTTTGGTGGCAGCTACAATGAGCAGTTCTTC. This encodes CASSFGGSYNEQFF.

CDR3 amino acids: CASSPGKTQYF. As DNA, the CDR3 is TGTGCCAGCAGTCCCGGGAAGACCCAGTACTTC. The chain joins TRBV7-8 to TRBJ2-5; D might be TRBD2 (5 bases). The ends were cut back, 6 bases at V and 6 bases at J, with 8 bases in the middle. CDR3 size: 11 residues. CDR1 SGHVS and CDR2 FQNEAQ come from the germline V gene.

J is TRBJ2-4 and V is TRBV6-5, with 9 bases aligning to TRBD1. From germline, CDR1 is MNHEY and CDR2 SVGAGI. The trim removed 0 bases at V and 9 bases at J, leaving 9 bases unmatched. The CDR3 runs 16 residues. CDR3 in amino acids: CASSYSRTGEKGIQYF. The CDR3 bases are TGTGCCAGCAGTTACTCAAGGACAGGGGAAAAGGGCATTCAGTACTTC.

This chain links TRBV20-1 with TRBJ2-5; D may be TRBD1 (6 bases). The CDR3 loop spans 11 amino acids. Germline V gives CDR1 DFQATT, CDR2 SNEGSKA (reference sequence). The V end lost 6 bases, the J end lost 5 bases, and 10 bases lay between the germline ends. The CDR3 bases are TGCAGTGCCAGCCAGGGGGAGACCCAGTACTTC. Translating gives CSASQGETQYF.

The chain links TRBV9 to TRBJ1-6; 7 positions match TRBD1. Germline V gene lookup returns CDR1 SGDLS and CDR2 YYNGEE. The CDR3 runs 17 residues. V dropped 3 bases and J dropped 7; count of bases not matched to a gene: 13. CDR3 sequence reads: CASSATPGQQGNSPLHF. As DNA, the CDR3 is TGTGCCAGCAGCGCCACGCCGGGACAGCAAGGGAATTCACCCCTCCACTTT.

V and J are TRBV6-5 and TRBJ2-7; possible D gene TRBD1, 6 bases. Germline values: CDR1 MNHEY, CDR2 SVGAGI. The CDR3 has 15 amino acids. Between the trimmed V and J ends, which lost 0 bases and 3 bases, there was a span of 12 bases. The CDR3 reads CASSYSTGKFYEQYF. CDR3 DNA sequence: TGTGCCAGCAGTTACTCGACAGGAAAATTCTACGAGCAGTACTTC.

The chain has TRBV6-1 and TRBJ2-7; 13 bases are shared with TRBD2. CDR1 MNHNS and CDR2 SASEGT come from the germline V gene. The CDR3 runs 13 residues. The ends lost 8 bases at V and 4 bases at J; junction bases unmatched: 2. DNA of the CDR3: TGTGCCAGCGGACTAGCGGGAGCATACGAGCAGTACTTC. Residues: CASGLAGAYEQYF.

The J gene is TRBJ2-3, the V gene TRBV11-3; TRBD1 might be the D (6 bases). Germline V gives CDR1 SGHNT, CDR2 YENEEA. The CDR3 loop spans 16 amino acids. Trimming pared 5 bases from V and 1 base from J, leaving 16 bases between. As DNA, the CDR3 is TGTGCCAGCAGCACGCGACAGGTTGGGGGCACAGATACGCAGTATTTT. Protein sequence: CASSTRQVGGTDTQYF.

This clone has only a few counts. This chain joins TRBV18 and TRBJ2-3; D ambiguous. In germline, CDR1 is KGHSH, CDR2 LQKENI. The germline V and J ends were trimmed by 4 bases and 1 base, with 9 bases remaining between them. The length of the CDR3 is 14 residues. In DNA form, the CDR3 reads TGTGCCAGCTCACTAGACTCCCGCACAGATACGCAGTATTTT. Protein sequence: CASSLDSRTDTQYF.